These 6 T cell receptor beta chains originate from one sample sequenced in a study of OX40 agonist ivuxolimab in advanced cancers. Libraries came from the immunoSEQ multiplex PCR assay. Sourced from immuneACCESS, this table was stored by TCRdb with only in-frame sequences that have V and J called. A share of the clones is absent; for the studies checked, an unresolved V gene accounts for under half, and the remainder has no known explanation. This sample gives about 50,000 clones in total; roughly 79% of them show up just once. Of the sample, around 2.3% is held by the ten largest clones. The sequences come from CD4+ or CD8+ T cells sorted from blood, collected in a trial of the OX40 agonist ivuxolimab. These receptors all come from an adult with an advanced solid tumor such as melanoma, head and neck, liver or kidney cancer.

This clone was detected only a few times. This chain joins TRBV5-1 and TRBJ2-5; D is tentatively TRBD1 or TRBD2 (6 bases each). Germline assignment: CDR1 SGHRS and CDR2 YFSETQ. The CDR3 consists of 13 residues. V was trimmed by 5 bases and J by 5 bases, leaving 13 bases between them. CDR3 DNA sequence: TGCGCCAGCAGTTTAGGAGGGGGGGAGACCCAGTACTTC. Translating it yields CASSLGGGETQYF.

The chain uses TRBV11-2 and TRBJ2-1, with 11 bases fitting TRBD2. V lost 4 bases and J lost 5; bases outside the gene matches: 13. This CDR3 spans 18 amino acids. Germline loops: CDR1 SGHAT, CDR2 FQNNGV. The CDR3, as DNA: TGTGCCAGCAGCTCGAAGTCTAGCGGGAGGATGTGGGACAATGAGCAGTTCTTC. Translation gives CASSSKSSGRMWDNEQFF.

The table lists this clone with a few counts. V usage is TRBV7-2 and J usage is TRBJ1-2; a weak D match, TRBD1 (6 bases). V was shortened by 3 bases and J by 8 bases, with 10 bases between the two germline ends. Germline lookup yields CDR1 SGHTA and CDR2 FQGNSA. The CDR3 has 12 residues. The CDR3, as DNA: TGTGCCAGCAGCTTCCCTGGGGGCGGCTACACCTTC. Protein: CASSFPGGGYTF.

The chain links TRBV9 to TRBJ1-1; D perhaps matches TRBD1 (6 bases). V was shortened by 4 bases and J by 1 base, with 14 bases between the two germline ends. Germline V lookup: CDR1 SGDLS, CDR2 YYNGEE. This CDR3 comprises 15 residues. CDR3 nucleotide sequence: TGTGCCAGCAGCCCCCTGTGGGGGGCGAACACTGAAGCTTTCTTT. As protein: CASSPLWGANTEAFF.

The rearrangement joins TRBV7-9 to TRBJ1-1; no firm D call. The length of the CDR3 is 15 residues. CDR1 and CDR2 (germline): SEHNR, FQNEAQ (reference sequence). V lost 1 base and J lost 7, with 16 bases in between. The CDR3 sequence is CASSLVGQLEGEAFF. The DNA for the CDR3 is TGTGCCAGCAGCTTAGTGGGTCAGCTGGAGGGTGAAGCTTTCTTT.

The V call is TRBV30, the J call TRBJ1-6; tentative D call: TRBD1 (5 bases). This CDR3 is built from 16 residues. Between the trimmed V and J ends, which lost 4 bases and 0 bases, there was a span of 13 bases. The germline V gene has CDR1 GTSNPN and CDR2 SVGIG (reference sequence). CDR3 residues: CAWTLGGSSYNSPLHF. DNA for the CDR3: TGTGCCTGGACGTTGGGGGGAAGCTCCTATAATTCACCCCTCCACTTT.